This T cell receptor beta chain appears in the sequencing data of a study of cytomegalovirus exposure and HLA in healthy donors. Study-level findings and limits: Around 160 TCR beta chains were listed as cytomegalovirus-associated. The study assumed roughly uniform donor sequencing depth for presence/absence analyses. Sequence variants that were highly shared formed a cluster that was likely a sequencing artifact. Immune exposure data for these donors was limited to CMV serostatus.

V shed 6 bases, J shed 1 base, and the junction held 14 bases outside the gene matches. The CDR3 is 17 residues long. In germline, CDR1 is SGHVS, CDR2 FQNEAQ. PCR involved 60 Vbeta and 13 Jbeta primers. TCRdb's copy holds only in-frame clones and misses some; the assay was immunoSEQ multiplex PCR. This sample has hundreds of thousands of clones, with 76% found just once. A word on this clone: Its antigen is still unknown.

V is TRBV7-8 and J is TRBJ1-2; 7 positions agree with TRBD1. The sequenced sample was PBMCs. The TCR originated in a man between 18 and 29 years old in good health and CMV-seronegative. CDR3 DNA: TGTGCCAGCAGGGGAGGTGGGCCGGGACAGATTAACTATGGCTACACCTTC. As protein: CASRGGGPGQINYGYTF.